Following are 9 T cell receptor beta chains from one sample sequenced in a study of cutaneous CD30+ T cell lymphoproliferative disorder and hepatitis E. TCRdb's copy holds only in-frame clones and misses some; the assay was immunoSEQ multiplex PCR. In the table there are more than 6,500 clones, around 74% of which are singletons. Sequencing was performed on blood. These TCRs come from a human donor with a cutaneous T cell lymphoproliferative disorder associated with hepatitis E virus.

This sequence joins TRBV7-2 and TRBJ2-5; D assignment may be TRBD1 or TRBD2 (5 bases each). Germline V gene lookup returns CDR1 SGHTA and CDR2 FQGNSA. This CDR3 is 14 amino acids long. Trimming stripped 4 bases from V and 5 bases from J, with 14 bases between. CDR3 sequence: CASSYRGAGETQYF. As DNA, the CDR3 is TGTGCCAGCAGCTACAGAGGGGCCGGGGAGACCCAGTACTTC.

This rearrangement joins TRBV4-3 to TRBJ1-1; D is unclear. The V end lost 6 bases, the J end lost 3 bases, and 14 bases lay between the germline ends. The germline CDR1 and CDR2 sequences are LGHNA and YSLEER. This CDR3 region has 14 residues. The CDR3 bases are TGCGCCAGCAGTTTCAGATACGCGGACACTGAAGCTTTCTTT. Translating it yields CASSFRYADTEAFF.

The table lists this clone with a few counts. The rearrangement uses TRBV7-2 and TRBJ2-7, with a tentative D call TRBD2 (5 bases). Trimming took 1 base from V and 3 from J, leaving 10 bases between them. This CDR3 is built from 14 residues. Germline CDR1 is SGHTA and CDR2 is FQGNSA. The CDR3 protein is CASSLGLGSYEQYF. The CDR3 bases are TGTGCCAGCAGCTTAGGGCTGGGGAGCTACGAGCAGTACTTC.

The chain uses TRBV28 and TRBJ2-6; 8 bases agree with TRBD1. The CDR3 runs to 16 residues. The V segment lost 4 bases and the J segment 2 bases; nucleotides outside the gene matches: 4. Germline V lookup: CDR1 MDHEN, CDR2 SYDVKM. The CDR3 protein is CASSSTGDPGANVLTF. The CDR3 DNA reads TGTGCCAGCAGTTCGACAGGGGATCCTGGGGCCAACGTCCTGACTTTC.

This rearrangement joins TRBV5-5 to TRBJ1-1; the D gene is possibly TRBD1 (5 bases). CDR3 size: 16 residues. The germline V gene encodes CDR1 SGHKS and CDR2 YYEKEE (reference sequence). V lost 3 bases to trimming and J lost 4 bases, with 19 bases between them. The CDR3 DNA reads TGTGCCAGCAGCTCGGGGACTGGCCTGGGGAGCACTGAAGCTTTCTTT. Translating it yields CASSSGTGLGSTEAFF.

The J gene is TRBJ1-2, the V gene TRBV4-3; D not certain. Trimming left V 0 bases short and J 1 base short, with 12 bases between. CDR1 is LGHNA and CDR2 is YSLEER in the germline V gene. CDR3 size: 16 residues. In DNA form, the CDR3 reads TGCGCCAGCAGCCAAGATTCGCCGACCTATAACTATGGCTACACCTTC. Residues: CASSQDSPTYNYGYTF.

The chain joins TRBV9 to TRBJ2-2; 7 bases are shared with TRBD2. V lost 4 bases and J lost 4; bases outside the gene matches: 10. Germline values: CDR1 SGDLS, CDR2 YYNGEE. The CDR3 totals 16 residues. The DNA for the CDR3 is TGTGCCAGCAGCTCGGGGGAGGGGAGAGCCACCGGGGAGCTGTTTTTT. Protein product: CASSSGEGRATGELFF.

V and J are TRBV28 and TRBJ2-1, with TRBD1 matching 9 bases. V trimming: 7 bases; J trimming: 7 bases; junction bases outside the gene matches: 5. The CDR3 spans 13 residues. The germline V gene has CDR1 MDHEN and CDR2 SYDVKM. The CDR3 sequence is CASKGTGLNEQFF. CDR3 DNA sequence: TGTGCCAGCAAGGGGACAGGGCTGAATGAGCAGTTCTTC.

V is TRBV6-5 and J is TRBJ2-7, with 12 bases identical to TRBD2. CDR1 is MNHEY and CDR2 is SVGAGI in the germline V gene. The CDR3 length is 15 residues. The ends lost 6 bases at V and 6 bases at J; junction bases unmatched: 9. In DNA, the CDR3 is TGTGCCAGCAGGCGAACCGGGACTAGCGGGCCCGAGCAGTACTTC. Residues: CASRRTGTSGPEQYF.